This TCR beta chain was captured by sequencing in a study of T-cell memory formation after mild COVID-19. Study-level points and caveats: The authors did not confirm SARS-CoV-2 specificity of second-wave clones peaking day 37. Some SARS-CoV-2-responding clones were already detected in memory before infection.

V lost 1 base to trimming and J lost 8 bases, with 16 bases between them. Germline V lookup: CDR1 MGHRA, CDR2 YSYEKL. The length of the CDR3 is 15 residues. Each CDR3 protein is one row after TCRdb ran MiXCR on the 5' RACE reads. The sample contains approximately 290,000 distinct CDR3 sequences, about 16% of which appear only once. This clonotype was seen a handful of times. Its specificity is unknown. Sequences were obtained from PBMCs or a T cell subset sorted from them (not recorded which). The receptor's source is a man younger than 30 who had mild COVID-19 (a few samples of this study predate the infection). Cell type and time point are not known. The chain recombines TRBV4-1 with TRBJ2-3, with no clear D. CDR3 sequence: CASSQASTIIGTQYF. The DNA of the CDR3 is TGCGCCAGCAGCCAAGCTTCCACCATAATAGGTACGCAGTATTTT.